This is a list of T cell receptor beta chains from one sample in a study of blood T cell repertoires in COVID-19. Produced via immunoSEQ multiplex PCR; TCRdb's table is partial and in-frame only. The table shows 57,000 or so clones, with about 88% occurring only once. Sequences were obtained from peripheral blood. These receptors all stem from a woman aged 50 to 60 with active or convalescent COVID-19. Both conserved end residues are part of each CDR3. Fields, in order: J gene, CDR3 length, D gene, clone size, V gene, CDR3 DNA, CDR3 protein. D genes are given only for firm matches. The size entry is marked missing in some rows and otherwise reads once, few, many or a size class.

j_call: TRBJ1-2; cdr3_length: 15; d_call: .; clone_size: .; v_call: TRBV18; cdr3_nt: TGTGCCAGCTCCCAAGGTCCAGGGATGAACTATGGCTACACCTTC; cdr3_aa: CASSQGPGMNYGYTF
j_call: TRBJ1-5; cdr3_length: 14; d_call: TRBD1; clone_size: .; v_call: TRBV18; cdr3_nt: TGTGCCAGCTCACCCGGGACAGGCAATCAGCCCCAGCATTTT; cdr3_aa: CASSPGTGNQPQHF
j_call: TRBJ1-2; cdr3_length: 14; d_call: TRBD1; clone_size: .; v_call: TRBV18; cdr3_nt: TGTGCCAGCTCACCGGAGGGGGCGAGCTATGGCTACACCTTC; cdr3_aa: CASSPEGASYGYTF
j_call: TRBJ2-7; cdr3_length: 13; d_call: .; clone_size: .; v_call: TRBV9; cdr3_nt: TGTGCCAGCAGCCCTGAGACTAGTACCGAGCAGTACTTC; cdr3_aa: CASSPETSTEQYF
j_call: TRBJ2-1; cdr3_length: 11; d_call: .; clone_size: .; v_call: TRBV29-1; cdr3_nt: TGCAGCGTTCGTATGTACAATGAGCAGTTCTTC; cdr3_aa: CSVRMYNEQFF
j_call: TRBJ2-7; cdr3_length: 17; d_call: TRBD1; clone_size: .; v_call: TRBV6-2/TRBV6-3; cdr3_nt: TGTGCCAGCAGCCGTCAGACCCTGGGACAGGGGGCCCACGAGCAGTACTTC; cdr3_aa: CASSRQTLGQGAHEQYF
j_call: TRBJ2-3; cdr3_length: 16; d_call: TRBD2; clone_size: .; v_call: TRBV7-9; cdr3_nt: TGTGCCAGCAGCTTAGGGGCGGGAGGCCCCACAGATACGCAGTATTTT; cdr3_aa: CASSLGAGGPTDTQYF
j_call: TRBJ2-7; cdr3_length: 18; d_call: TRBD2; clone_size: .; v_call: TRBV5-1; cdr3_nt: TGCGCCAGCAGCTTGGCCGGTAGCGGGAGCACAATTTTCCACGAGCAGTACTTC; cdr3_aa: CASSLAGSGSTIFHEQYF
j_call: TRBJ1-5; cdr3_length: 16; d_call: .; clone_size: .; v_call: TRBV4-1; cdr3_nt: TGCGCCAGCAGCCCCTTAGCAGCTTTTGGCAATCAGCCCCAGCATTTT; cdr3_aa: CASSPLAAFGNQPQHF
j_call: TRBJ1-1; cdr3_length: 12; d_call: .; clone_size: .; v_call: TRBV30; cdr3_nt: TGTGCCTGGAGTCCCTGGAACACTGAAGCTTTCTTT; cdr3_aa: CAWSPWNTEAFF
j_call: TRBJ2-2; cdr3_length: 17; d_call: .; clone_size: few; v_call: TRBV7-9; cdr3_nt: TGTGCCAGCAGCCCAGTTGGGGGGGGCGCAGGCACCGGGGAGCTGTTTTTT; cdr3_aa: CASSPVGGGAGTGELFF